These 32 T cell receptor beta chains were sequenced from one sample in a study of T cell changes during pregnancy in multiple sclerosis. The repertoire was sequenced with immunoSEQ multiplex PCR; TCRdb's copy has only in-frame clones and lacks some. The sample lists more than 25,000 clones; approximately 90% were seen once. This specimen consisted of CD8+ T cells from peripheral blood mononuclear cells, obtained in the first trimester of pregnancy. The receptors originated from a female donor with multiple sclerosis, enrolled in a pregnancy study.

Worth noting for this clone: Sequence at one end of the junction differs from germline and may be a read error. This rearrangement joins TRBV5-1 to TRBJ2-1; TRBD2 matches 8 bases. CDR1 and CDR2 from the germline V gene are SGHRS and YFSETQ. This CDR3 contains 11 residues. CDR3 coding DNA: TGCGCCAGCAGCGGGGGACTAGAGCGGTTCTTC. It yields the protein CASSGGLERFF.

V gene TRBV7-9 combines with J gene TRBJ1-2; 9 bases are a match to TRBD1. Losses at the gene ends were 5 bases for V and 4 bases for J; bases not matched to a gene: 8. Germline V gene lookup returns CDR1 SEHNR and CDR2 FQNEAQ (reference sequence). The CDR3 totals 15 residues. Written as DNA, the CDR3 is TGTGCCAGCAGCCGTTCCGGGACAGGGTCCTATGGCTACACCTTC. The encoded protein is CASSRSGTGSYGYTF.

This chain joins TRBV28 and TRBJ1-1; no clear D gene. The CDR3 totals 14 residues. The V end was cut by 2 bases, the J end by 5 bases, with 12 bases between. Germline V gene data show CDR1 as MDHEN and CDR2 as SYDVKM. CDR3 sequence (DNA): TGTGCCAGCAGTTTAAGTCTGAGCGGGACTGAAGCTTTCTTT. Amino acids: CASSLSLSGTEAFF.

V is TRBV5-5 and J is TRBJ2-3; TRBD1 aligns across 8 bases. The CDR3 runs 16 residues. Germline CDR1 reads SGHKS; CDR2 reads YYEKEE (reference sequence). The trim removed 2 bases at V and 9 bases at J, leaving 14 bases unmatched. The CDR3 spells CASSLRTGGSGETQYF. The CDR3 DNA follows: TGTGCCAGCAGCTTAAGAACAGGGGGGAGTGGTGAGACGCAGTATTTT.

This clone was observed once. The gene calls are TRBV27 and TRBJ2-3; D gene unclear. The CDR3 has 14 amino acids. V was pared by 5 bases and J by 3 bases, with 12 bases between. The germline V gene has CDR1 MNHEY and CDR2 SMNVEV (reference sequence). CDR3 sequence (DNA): TGTGCCAGCAGTAACGGAGAAAGAACAGATACGCAGTATTTT. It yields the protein CASSNGERTDTQYF.

CDR3 sequence reads: CASSVRPGTGSQEAFF. The CDR3 nucleotides read TGTGCCAGCAGCGTACGTCCCGGTACCGGATCACAGGAAGCTTTCTTT. The rearrangement joins TRBV9 to TRBJ1-1; D is ambiguous. The germline V gene encodes CDR1 SGDLS and CDR2 YYNGEE. V lost 1 base and J lost 8, with 21 bases in between. The CDR3 extends over 16 amino acids.

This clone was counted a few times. DNA for the CDR3: TGTGCCAGCAGTGCGGGACAGGGGAACACTGAAGCTTTCTTT. The encoded protein is CASSAGQGNTEAFF. The chain combines TRBV9 with TRBJ1-1; 9 nucleotides align to TRBD1. CDR1 SGDLS and CDR2 YYNGEE come from the germline V gene. The V and J ends lost 5 bases and 1 base, in that order; junction bases with no gene match: 3. CDR3 size: 14 residues.

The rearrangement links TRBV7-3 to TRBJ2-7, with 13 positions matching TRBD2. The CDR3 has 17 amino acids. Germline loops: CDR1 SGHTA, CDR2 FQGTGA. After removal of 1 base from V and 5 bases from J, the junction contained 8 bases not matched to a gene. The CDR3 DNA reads TGTGCCAGCAGCTTAAGCCCCCCCGGACTAGCGGGAGACGAGCAGTACTTC. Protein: CASSLSPPGLAGDEQYF. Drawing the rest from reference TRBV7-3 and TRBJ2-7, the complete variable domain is GAGVSQTPSNKVTEKGKYVELRCDPISGHTALYWYRQSLGQGPEFLIYFQGTGAADDSGLPNDRFFAVRPEGSVSTLKIQRTERGDSAVYLCASSLSPPGLAGDEQYFGPGTRLTVT.

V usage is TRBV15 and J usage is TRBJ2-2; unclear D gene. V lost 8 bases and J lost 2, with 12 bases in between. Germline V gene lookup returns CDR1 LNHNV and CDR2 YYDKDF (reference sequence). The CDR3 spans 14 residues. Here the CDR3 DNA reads TGTGCCACCCAAACGACTGGCAACACCGGGGAGCTGTTTTTT. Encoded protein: CATQTTGNTGELFF.

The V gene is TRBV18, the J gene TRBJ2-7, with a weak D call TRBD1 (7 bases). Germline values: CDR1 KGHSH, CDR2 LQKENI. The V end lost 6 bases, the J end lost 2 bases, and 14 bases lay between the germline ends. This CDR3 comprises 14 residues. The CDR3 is CASSGGQGAYEQYF. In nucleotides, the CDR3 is TGTGCCAGCTCTGGGGGGCAGGGGGCCTACGAGCAGTACTTC.

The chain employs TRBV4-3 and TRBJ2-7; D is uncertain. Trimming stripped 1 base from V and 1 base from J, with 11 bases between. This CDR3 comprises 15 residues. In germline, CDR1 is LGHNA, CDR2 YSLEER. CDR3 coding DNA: TGCGCCAGCAGCCAAGCATGGGCTAATTCCTACGAGCAGTACTTC. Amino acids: CASSQAWANSYEQYF.

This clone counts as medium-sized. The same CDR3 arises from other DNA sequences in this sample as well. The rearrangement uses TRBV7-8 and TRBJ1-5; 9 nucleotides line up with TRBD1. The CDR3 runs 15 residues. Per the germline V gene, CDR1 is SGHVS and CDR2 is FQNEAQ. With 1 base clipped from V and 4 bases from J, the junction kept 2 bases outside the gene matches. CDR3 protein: CASSLEDRGNQPQHF. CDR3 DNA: TGTGCCAGCAGCTTAGAGGACAGGGGTAATCAGCCCCAGCATTTT.

CDR3 region: CASSFAGMQAVTEAFF. In DNA form, the CDR3 reads TGTGCCAGCAGTTTCGCGGGGATGCAGGCGGTGACTGAAGCTTTCTTT. This sequence joins TRBV27 and TRBJ1-1; D remains ambiguous. The V gene lost 3 bases and the J gene lost 5 bases, with 19 bases spanning the gap. This CDR3 contains 16 residues. Per the germline V gene, CDR1 is MNHEY and CDR2 is SMNVEV (reference sequence).

CDR3 DNA sequence: TGTGCCAGCAGTCCAGGACAGATATATAATTCACCCCTCCACTTT. As protein: CASSPGQIYNSPLHF. The rearrangement joins TRBV27 to TRBJ1-6, with D perhaps TRBD1 (6 bases). The CDR3 length is 15 residues. The V end was cut by 5 bases, the J end by 4 bases, with 12 bases between. CDR1 and CDR2 from the germline V gene are MNHEY and SMNVEV (reference sequence).

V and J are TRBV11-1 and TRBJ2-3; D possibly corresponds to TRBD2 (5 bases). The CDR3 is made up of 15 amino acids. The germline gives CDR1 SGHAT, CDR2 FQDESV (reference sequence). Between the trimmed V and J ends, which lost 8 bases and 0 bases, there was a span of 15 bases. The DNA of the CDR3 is TGTGCCAGCGCCCTGGGTAGCGACAGCACAGATACGCAGTATTTT. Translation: CASALGSDSTDTQYF.

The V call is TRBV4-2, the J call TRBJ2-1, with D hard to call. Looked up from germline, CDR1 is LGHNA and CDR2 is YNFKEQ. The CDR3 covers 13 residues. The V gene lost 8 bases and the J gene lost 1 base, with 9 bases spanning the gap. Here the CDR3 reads CASAVKSYNEQFF. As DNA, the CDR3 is TGTGCCAGCGCGGTGAAGTCCTACAATGAGCAGTTCTTC.

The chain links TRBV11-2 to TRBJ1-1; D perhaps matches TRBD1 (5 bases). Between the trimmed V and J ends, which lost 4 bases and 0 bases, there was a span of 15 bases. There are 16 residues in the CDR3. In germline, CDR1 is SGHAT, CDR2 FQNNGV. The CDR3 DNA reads TGTGCCAGCAGCTCGCTTTATGACAGAATGAACACTGAAGCTTTCTTT. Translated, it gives CASSSLYDRMNTEAFF.

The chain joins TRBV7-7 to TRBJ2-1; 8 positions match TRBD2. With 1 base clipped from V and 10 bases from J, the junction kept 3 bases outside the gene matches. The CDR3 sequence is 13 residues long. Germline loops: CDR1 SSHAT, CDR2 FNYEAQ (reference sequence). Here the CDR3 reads CASSLGTSWEQFF. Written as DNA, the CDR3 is TGTGCCAGCAGCTTAGGGACTAGCTGGGAGCAGTTCTTC. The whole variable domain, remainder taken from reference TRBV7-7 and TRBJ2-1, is GAGVSQSPRYKVTKRGQDVTLRCDPISSHATLYWYQQALGQGPEFLTYFNYEAQPDKSGLPSDRFSAERPEGSISTLTIQRTEQRDSAMYRCASSLGTSWEQFFGPGTRLTVL.

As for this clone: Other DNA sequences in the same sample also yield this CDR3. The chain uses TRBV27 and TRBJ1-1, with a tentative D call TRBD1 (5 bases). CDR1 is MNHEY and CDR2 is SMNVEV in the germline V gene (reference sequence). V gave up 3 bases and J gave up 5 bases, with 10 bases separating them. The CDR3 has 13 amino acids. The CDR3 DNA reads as TGTGCCAGCAGTTTGGGTAGGGGAACTGAAGCTTTCTTT. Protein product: CASSLGRGTEAFF.

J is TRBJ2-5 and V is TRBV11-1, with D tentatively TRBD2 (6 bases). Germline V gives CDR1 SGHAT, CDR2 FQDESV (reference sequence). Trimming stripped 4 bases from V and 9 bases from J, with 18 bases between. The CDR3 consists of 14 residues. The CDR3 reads CASSSGWGDRAQYF. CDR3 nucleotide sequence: TGTGCCAGCAGCTCCGGGTGGGGGGATCGGGCCCAGTACTTC.

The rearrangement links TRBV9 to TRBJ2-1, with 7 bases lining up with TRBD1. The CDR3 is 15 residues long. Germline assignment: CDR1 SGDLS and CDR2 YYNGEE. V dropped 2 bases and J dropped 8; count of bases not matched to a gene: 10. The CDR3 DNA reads TGTGCCAGCAGCGTCGTAGGGGGCCTCTTTGATGAGCAGTTCTTC. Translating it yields CASSVVGGLFDEQFF.

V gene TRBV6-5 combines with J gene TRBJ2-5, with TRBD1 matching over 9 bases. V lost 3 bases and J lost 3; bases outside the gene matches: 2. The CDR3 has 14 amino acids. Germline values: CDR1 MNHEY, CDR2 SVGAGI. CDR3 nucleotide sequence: TGTGCCAGCAGTTATACAGGGGGCGAAGAGACCCAGTACTTC. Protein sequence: CASSYTGGEETQYF.

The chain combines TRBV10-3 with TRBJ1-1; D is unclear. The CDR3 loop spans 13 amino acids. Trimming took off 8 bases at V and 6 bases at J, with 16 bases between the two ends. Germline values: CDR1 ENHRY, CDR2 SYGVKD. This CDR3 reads CAIVGDGFAEAFF. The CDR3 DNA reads TGTGCCATCGTGGGAGATGGGTTCGCTGAAGCTTTCTTT.

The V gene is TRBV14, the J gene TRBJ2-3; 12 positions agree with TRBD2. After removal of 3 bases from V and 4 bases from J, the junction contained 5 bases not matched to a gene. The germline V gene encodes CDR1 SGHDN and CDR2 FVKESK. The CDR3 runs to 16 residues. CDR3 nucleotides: TGTGCCAGCAGCCACCCTAGCGGGGGGGCCCCAGATACGCAGTATTTT. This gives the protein CASSHPSGGAPDTQYF.

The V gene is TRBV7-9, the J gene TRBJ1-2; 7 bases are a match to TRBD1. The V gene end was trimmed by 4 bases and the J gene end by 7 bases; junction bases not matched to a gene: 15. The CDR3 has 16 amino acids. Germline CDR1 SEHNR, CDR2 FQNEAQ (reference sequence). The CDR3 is CASSWGSTGTSPGYTF. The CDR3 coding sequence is TGTGCCAGCAGCTGGGGATCGACAGGGACCTCCCCTGGCTACACCTTC.

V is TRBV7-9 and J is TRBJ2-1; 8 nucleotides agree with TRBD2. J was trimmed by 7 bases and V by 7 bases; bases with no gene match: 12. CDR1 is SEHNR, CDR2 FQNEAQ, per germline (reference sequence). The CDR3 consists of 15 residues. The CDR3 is CASIPPRGGINEQFF. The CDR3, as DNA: TGTGCCAGCATCCCACCTCGGGGGGGTATAAATGAGCAGTTCTTC.

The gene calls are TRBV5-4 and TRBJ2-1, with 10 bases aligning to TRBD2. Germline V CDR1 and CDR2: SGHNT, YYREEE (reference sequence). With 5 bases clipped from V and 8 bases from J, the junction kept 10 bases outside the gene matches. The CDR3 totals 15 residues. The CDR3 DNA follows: TGTGCCAGCAGGTTAACCGGGACTAGCGCTGATGAGCAGTTCTTC. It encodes CASRLTGTSADEQFF.

CDR3 sequence reads: CASSLDRGRDQPQHF. CDR3 nucleotide sequence: TGTGCCAGCAGTTTGGACAGGGGGCGCGATCAGCCCCAGCATTTT. The rearrangement links TRBV27 to TRBJ1-5, with 11 positions matching TRBD1. In germline, CDR1 is MNHEY, CDR2 SMNVEV (reference sequence). This CDR3 comprises 15 residues. Trimming at V came to 3 bases and at J to 5 bases, leaving 3 bases not matched to a gene.

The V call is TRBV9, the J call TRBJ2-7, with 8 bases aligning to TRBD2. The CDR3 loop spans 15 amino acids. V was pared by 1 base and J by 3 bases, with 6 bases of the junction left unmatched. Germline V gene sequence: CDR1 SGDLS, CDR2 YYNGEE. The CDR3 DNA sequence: TGTGCCAGCAGCGTACAAGCGGGAGACCTCTACGAGCAGTACTTC. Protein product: CASSVQAGDLYEQYF. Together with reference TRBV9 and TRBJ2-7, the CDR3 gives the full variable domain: DSGVTQTPKHLITATGQRVTLRCSPRSGDLSVYWYQQSLDQGLQFLIQYYNGEERAKGNILERFSAQQFPDLHSELNLSSLELGDSALYFCASSVQAGDLYEQYFGPGTRLTVT.

The CDR3 protein is CASSLAALTSTDTQYF. CDR3 DNA: TGTGCCAGCAGCTTGGCCGCCTTAACTAGCACAGATACGCAGTATTTT. The chain carries TRBV5-4 and TRBJ2-3; D gene ambiguous. The CDR3 length is 16 residues. CDR1 is SGHNT, CDR2 YYREEE, per germline (reference sequence). V lost 0 bases and J lost 0, with 11 bases in between.

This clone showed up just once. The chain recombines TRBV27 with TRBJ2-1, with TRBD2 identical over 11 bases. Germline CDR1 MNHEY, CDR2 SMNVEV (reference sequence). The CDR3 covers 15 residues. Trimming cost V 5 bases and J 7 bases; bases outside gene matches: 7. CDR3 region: CASSPTASGRNEQFF. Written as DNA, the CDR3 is TGTGCCAGCAGTCCTACGGCTAGCGGGAGGAATGAGCAGTTCTTC.

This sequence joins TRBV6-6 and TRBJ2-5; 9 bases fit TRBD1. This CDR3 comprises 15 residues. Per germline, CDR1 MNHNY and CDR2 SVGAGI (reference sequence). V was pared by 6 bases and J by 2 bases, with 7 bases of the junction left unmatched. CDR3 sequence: CASSSGQGLQETQYF. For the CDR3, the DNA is TGTGCCAGCAGCAGCGGACAGGGGCTACAAGAGACCCAGTACTTC.